A single sample is the source of the 32 T cell receptor beta chains below, sequenced in a study of a mutant IDH1 vaccine in newly diagnosed glioma (dated by TCRdb to 2020 to 2022). Library construction relied on the immunoSEQ multiplex PCR assay. Entries here come from immuneACCESS through TCRdb and include only in-frame sequences with V and J called. Some clones fail to appear in such tables; in the studies checked, an unresolved V gene covers under half of the shortfall, and the cause of the remainder is unknown. The sample contains 50,000 to 65,000 clones, about four fifths of them found a single time. The ten largest account for roughly 19% of the sample. Interpreted using the paper, the time point label stands for: baseline, week 1 (first vaccination visit). The intended sense of this specimen's treatment or condition label: pre-vaccination baseline after standard-of-care therapy. Sequenced material: PBMCs, taken from a glioma patient treated with radiotherapy, temozolomide or both. Receptors were obtained from a man aged 18 to 30 with glioma.

This chain links TRBV5-6 with TRBJ1-2; D gene unclear. The germline V and J ends were trimmed by 0 bases and 0 bases, with 21 bases remaining between them. This CDR3 is built from 19 residues. From germline, CDR1 is SGHDT and CDR2 YYEEEE. CDR3 sequence reads: CASSLGRPGAGISNYGYTF. The CDR3 nucleotides are TGTGCCAGCAGCTTGGGGAGACCCGGAGCGGGGATCTCTAACTATGGCTACACCTTC.

This clone was seen only once. The chain recombines TRBV6-5 with TRBJ2-2; D remains ambiguous. Trimming took off 4 bases at V and 5 bases at J, with 8 bases between the two ends. The CDR3 contains 13 residues. Looked up from germline, CDR1 is MNHEY and CDR2 is SVGAGI. The CDR3 sequence: CASSWFQTGELFF. In nucleotides, the CDR3 is TGTGCCAGCAGTTGGTTTCAGACCGGGGAGCTGTTTTTT.

V is TRBV6-5 and J is TRBJ1-3, with a possible D match to TRBD1 (6 bases). The germline V and J ends were trimmed by 4 bases and 2 bases, with 12 bases remaining between them. This CDR3 region has 15 residues. Per the germline V gene, CDR1 is MNHEY and CDR2 is SVGAGI. In DNA form, the CDR3 reads TGTGCCAGCAGTTGGGATGGGACAACTGGAAACACCATATATTTT. Amino acid sequence: CASSWDGTTGNTIYF.

The rearrangement uses TRBV2 and TRBJ1-6; D is unclear. The CDR3 extends over 12 amino acids. V was shortened by 4 bases and J by 10 bases, with 8 bases between the two germline ends. Germline-derived CDR1 and CDR2 are SNHLY and FYNNEI. CDR3 sequence reads: CASSVSRSPLHF. DNA for the CDR3: TGTGCCAGCAGTGTATCACGGTCACCCCTCCACTTT. The variable domain in full, completed from reference TRBV2 and TRBJ1-6, reads EPEVTQTPSHQVTQMGQEVILRCVPISNHLYFYWYRQILGQKVEFLVSFYNNEISEKSEIFDDQFSVERPDGSNFTLKIRSTKLEDSAMYFCASSVSRSPLHFGNGTRLTVT.

DNA of the CDR3: TGCGCCAGCAGCTCCGTTGGGGGGGCTTACACTGAAGCTTTCTTT. Its translation: CASSSVGGAYTEAFF. The chain links TRBV5-1 to TRBJ1-1; D might be TRBD1 (6 bases). Germline V CDR1 and CDR2: SGHRS, YFSETQ. The length of the CDR3 is 15 residues. The ends were cut back, 3 bases at V and 3 bases at J, with 15 bases in the middle.

The gene calls are TRBV6-6 and TRBJ1-5, with D uncertain. Trimming left V 8 bases short and J 6 bases short, with 17 bases between. Germline lookup yields CDR1 MNHNY and CDR2 SVGAGI (reference sequence). The CDR3 has 14 amino acids. CDR3 nucleotides: TGTGCCAGCGCCGTCGGGTCAGAGAGTCAGCCCCAGCATTTT. This encodes CASAVGSESQPQHF.

DNA of the CDR3: TGCAGCGTTGGGGCAGGGGGAGCCTACACCTTC. This sequence encodes CSVGAGGAYTF. This sequence joins TRBV29-1 and TRBJ1-2; 7 bases are shared with TRBD1. Unmatched junction bases numbered 6, after V lost 4 bases and J lost 10 bases. This CDR3 region has 11 residues. The V gene's germline CDR1 is SQVTM and CDR2 ANQGSEA.

The V gene is TRBV30, the J gene TRBJ1-3; D is unresolved. Between the trimmed V and J ends, which lost 0 bases and 0 bases, there was a span of 15 bases. Germline loops: CDR1 GTSNPN, CDR2 SVGIG (reference sequence). The CDR3 consists of 17 residues. The CDR3 DNA is TGTGCCTGGAGTGTACGTGGCAGCGTCAACTCTGGAAACACCATATATTTT. Translating gives CAWSVRGSVNSGNTIYF.

The V gene is TRBV6-1, the J gene TRBJ2-6; no clear D. Per germline, CDR1 MNHNS and CDR2 SASEGT. The V gene lost 10 bases and the J gene lost 0 bases, with 10 bases spanning the gap. The CDR3 totals 14 residues. This CDR3 is CATMAVSGANVLTF. Written as DNA, the CDR3 is TGTGCCACCATGGCGGTCTCTGGGGCCAACGTCCTGACTTTC.

This clone was picked up one time. The rearrangement uses TRBV7-2 and TRBJ2-2, with D possibly matching TRBD2 (5 bases). The CDR3 is 17 amino acids. Germline V CDR1 and CDR2: SGHTA, FQGNSA. The V gene lost 5 bases and the J gene lost 2 bases, with 18 bases spanning the gap. The CDR3 sequence is CASSRIRGGLNTGELFF. The CDR3 region has the DNA TGTGCCAGCAGCCGTATACGAGGCGGACTTAACACCGGGGAGCTGTTTTTT.

This rearrangement joins TRBV6-6 to TRBJ1-5, with TRBD1 as a possible D gene (6 bases). V was shortened by 4 bases and J by 2 bases, with 12 bases between the two germline ends. The V gene's germline CDR1 is MNHNY and CDR2 SVGAGI (reference sequence). The CDR3 runs 15 residues. In DNA, the CDR3 is TGTGCCAGCAGTTTTGGGGGGGCGGGCAATCAGCCCCAGCATTTT. As protein: CASSFGGAGNQPQHF.

The chain employs TRBV30 and TRBJ1-1; no reliable D call. The germline CDR1 and CDR2 sequences are GTSNPN and SVGIG (reference sequence). This CDR3 is built from 13 residues. CDR3 in DNA: TGTGCGGGGAGGCTCGCAGGGAACACTGAAGCTTTCTTT. It codes for CAGRLAGNTEAFF.

The chain couples TRBV7-9 to TRBJ1-6; D not resolved. Trimming removed 5 bases from V and 6 bases from J, with 17 bases in between. Germline V gives CDR1 SEHNR, CDR2 FQNEAQ (reference sequence). The CDR3 is made up of 16 amino acids. The CDR3 here is CASSPFLGSGNSPLHF. CDR3 DNA: TGTGCCAGCAGCCCCTTTCTGGGCTCCGGTAATTCACCCCTCCACTTT.

V and J are TRBV30 and TRBJ2-5, with TRBD1 matching 9 bases. This CDR3 is 14 amino acids long. Germline CDR1 is GTSNPN and CDR2 is SVGIG (reference sequence). V was clipped by 3 bases and J by 3 bases; unmatched bases: 5. The CDR3 sequence is CAWRMTGGKETQYF. CDR3 sequence (DNA): TGTGCCTGGAGAATGACAGGGGGGAAAGAGACCCAGTACTTC.

J is TRBJ2-5 and V is TRBV27; 10 nucleotides agree with TRBD1. The germline V gene has CDR1 MNHEY and CDR2 SMNVEV (reference sequence). This CDR3 has 17 amino acids. The junction had 11 bases not matched to a gene; V was cut back by 6 bases and J by 1 base. The CDR3 nucleotides read TGTGCCAGCAGCTCCGGGACAGGGGAGATCTTCCAAGAGACCCAGTACTTC. This codes for CASSSGTGEIFQETQYF.

This clone was detected once. V usage is TRBV6-5 and J usage is TRBJ1-2; 10 bases align to TRBD1. In germline, CDR1 is MNHEY, CDR2 SVGAGI. This CDR3 has 14 amino acids. The V gene end was trimmed by 7 bases and the J gene end by 8 bases; junction bases not matched to a gene: 10. In DNA, the CDR3 is TGTGCCAGCATGACAGGGGGCGGATGGGGAGGCTACACCTTC. This sequence encodes CASMTGGGWGGYTF.

This rearrangement joins TRBV2 to TRBJ2-3; D not certain. The germline V and J ends were trimmed by 7 bases and 2 bases, with 7 bases remaining between them. Germline loops: CDR1 SNHLY, CDR2 FYNNEI. This CDR3 has 12 residues. The CDR3 DNA sequence: TGTGCCAGCACGATATCCACAGATACGCAGTATTTT. As protein: CASTISTDTQYF.

The chain is built from TRBV19 and TRBJ1-1; D perhaps matches TRBD1 (5 bases). The CDR3 extends over 13 amino acids. Germline lookup yields CDR1 LNHDA and CDR2 SQIVND (reference sequence). V lost 5 bases and J 4 bases, leaving 11 bases between the germline ends. CDR3 sequence: CASSAPGTTEAFF. DNA for the CDR3: TGTGCCAGTAGTGCCCCAGGGACCACTGAAGCTTTCTTT.

The sample holds a few counts of this clone. V gene TRBV11-2 combines with J gene TRBJ2-7; D may be TRBD2 (5 bases). Deletions cut 7 bases from V and 5 bases from J, with 15 bases between. Germline loops: CDR1 SGHAT, CDR2 FQNNGV. The CDR3 runs to 13 residues. The CDR3 DNA sequence: TGTGCCAGCACCATCTTACTAGGCAACGAGCAGTACTTC. This encodes CASTILLGNEQYF.

The V gene is TRBV15, the J gene TRBJ2-6; no clear D gene. Germline V gives CDR1 LNHNV, CDR2 YYDKDF (reference sequence). The ends were cut back, 3 bases at V and 0 bases at J, with 6 bases in the middle. This CDR3 has 15 amino acids. CDR3 bases: TGTGCCACCAGCAGCCGAAACTCTGGGGCCAACGTCCTGACTTTC. Its protein is CATSSRNSGANVLTF.

The chain combines TRBV30 with TRBJ2-2; D might be TRBD1 (6 bases). Germline loops: CDR1 GTSNPN, CDR2 SVGIG (reference sequence). The CDR3 extends over 12 amino acids. The V and J ends lost 4 bases and 8 bases respectively, with 11 bases between them. The CDR3 nucleotides are TGTGCCTGGATTAAAGGGGGTGGGGAGCTGTTTTTT. Translated: CAWIKGGGELFF.

In this sample, this clone turned up a few times. The chain links TRBV28 to TRBJ2-7, with 7 bases lining up with TRBD1. This CDR3 has 14 residues. Germline-derived CDR1 and CDR2 are MDHEN and SYDVKM. V lost 5 bases and J lost 4; bases outside the gene matches: 8. The CDR3 nucleotides are TGTGCCAGCAGTGTAGCGACAGGGATTTACGAGCAGTACTTC. It specifies CASSVATGIYEQYF. Full variable domain (remainder filled in from reference TRBV28 and TRBJ2-7): DVKVTQSSRYLVKRTGEKVFLECVQDMDHENMFWYRQDPGLGLRLIYFSYDVKMKEKGDIPEGYSVSREKKERFSLILESASTNQTSMYLCASSVATGIYEQYFGPGTRLTVT.

This chain joins TRBV2 and TRBJ2-5; D uncertain. There are 12 residues in the CDR3. V gave up 10 bases and J gave up 3 bases, with 12 bases separating them. Germline-derived CDR1 and CDR2 are SNHLY and FYNNEI. CDR3 nucleotides: TGTGCCATGCGAGCTTATAAAGAGACCCAGTACTTC. Protein: CAMRAYKETQYF.

The count of this clone is one. The chain has TRBV7-2 and TRBJ1-1; 7 bases fit TRBD1. CDR1 is SGHTA, CDR2 FQGNSA, per germline. Unmatched junction bases numbered 9, after V lost 7 bases and J lost 7 bases. The CDR3 sequence is 13 residues long. The DNA of the CDR3 is TGTGCCAGCACCCGGGAGGGGGCCAGTGAAGCTTTCTTT. Its translation: CASTREGASEAFF.

The rearrangement uses TRBV2 and TRBJ1-4; possibly TRBD1 for D (5 bases). V gave up 7 bases and J gave up 8 bases, with 17 bases separating them. Germline CDR1 reads SNHLY; CDR2 reads FYNNEI. This CDR3 contains 14 residues. CDR3 amino acids: CASTLGGSREKLFF. DNA for the CDR3: TGTGCCAGCACCCTCGGGGGGTCACGGGAAAAACTGTTTTTT.

The genes are TRBV5-1 and TRBJ1-1; 7 nucleotides line up with TRBD1. Germline lookup yields CDR1 SGHRS and CDR2 YFSETQ. Trimming at V came to 4 bases and at J to 4 bases, leaving 16 bases not matched to a gene. This CDR3 comprises 17 residues. The CDR3 region has the DNA TGCGCCAGCAGCCCCGAGGGGGCCTCATTTAGGGGCACTGAAGCTTTCTTT. It yields the protein CASSPEGASFRGTEAFF.

The J gene is TRBJ1-4, the V gene TRBV19; weak D call: TRBD1 (5 bases). The germline gives CDR1 LNHDA, CDR2 SQIVND (reference sequence). The germline V and J ends were trimmed by 4 bases and 8 bases, with 8 bases remaining between them. The CDR3 sequence is 12 residues long. The CDR3 region is CASSTTGEKLFF. CDR3 nucleotides: TGTGCCAGTAGTACAACAGGAGAAAAACTGTTTTTT. The complete variable domain, with remaining parts taken from reference TRBV19 and TRBJ1-4, reads DGGITQSPKYLFRKEGQNVTLSCEQNLNHDAMYWYRQDPGQGLRLIYYSQIVNDFQKGDIAEGYSVSREKKESFPLTVTSAQKNPTAFYLCASSTTGEKLFFGSGTQLSVL.

The chain links TRBV30 to TRBJ2-1; the D is unclear. V lost 3 bases to trimming and J lost 0 bases, with 12 bases between them. This CDR3 region has 15 residues. The germline V gene encodes CDR1 GTSNPN and CDR2 SVGIG (reference sequence). The CDR3, as DNA: TGTGCCTGGAGCACCGTCCCTAGCTCCTACAATGAGCAGTTCTTC. It encodes CAWSTVPSSYNEQFF.

The chain is built from TRBV7-9 and TRBJ1-2; perhaps TRBD1 as D (5 bases). V lost 5 bases and J lost 3, with 16 bases in between. This CDR3 region has 15 residues. Germline CDR1 and CDR2: SEHNR and FQNEAQ (reference sequence). In DNA, the CDR3 is TGTGCCAGCAGCCTAGATGGGGGAACGGACTATGGCTACACCTTC. Protein: CASSLDGGTDYGYTF.

The V and J genes are TRBV2 and TRBJ2-2; 10 bases line up with TRBD1. Looked up from germline, CDR1 is SNHLY and CDR2 is FYNNEI. CDR3 length: 16 residues. Trimming removed 6 bases from V and 1 base from J; junction bases left unmatched: 5. The CDR3 region is CASSGWTGGNTGELFF. In DNA, the CDR3 is TGTGCCAGCAGCGGTTGGACAGGGGGGAACACCGGGGAGCTGTTTTTT. Complete variable domain (other parts from reference TRBV2 and TRBJ2-2): EPEVTQTPSHQVTQMGQEVILRCVPISNHLYFYWYRQILGQKVEFLVSFYNNEISEKSEIFDDQFSVERPDGSNFTLKIRSTKLEDSAMYFCASSGWTGGNTGELFFGEGSRLTVL.

The genes are TRBV7-6 and TRBJ2-7, with TRBD1 as a possible D gene (6 bases). This CDR3 is built from 15 residues. V was clipped by 1 base and J by 7 bases, with 17 bases between them. In germline, CDR1 is SGHVS, CDR2 FNYEAQ. This chain's CDR3 is CASSLVGNRAGEQYF. The CDR3 DNA is TGTGCCAGCAGCTTAGTTGGAAACAGGGCCGGAGAGCAGTACTTC. Complete variable domain (other parts from reference TRBV7-6 and TRBJ2-7): GAGVSQSPRYKVTKRGQDVALRCDPISGHVSLYWYRQALGQGPEFLTYFNYEAQQDKSGLPNDRFSAERPEGSISTLTIQRTEQRDSAMYRCASSLVGNRAGEQYFGPGTRLTVT.

The chain carries TRBV6-6 and TRBJ2-1; weak D call: TRBD2 (6 bases). CDR1 and CDR2 from the germline V gene are MNHNY and SVGAGI (reference sequence). CDR3 length: 16 residues. V lost 8 bases, J lost 0 bases, and 17 bases lay in between. DNA of the CDR3: TGTGCCAGCCGAGTTAGCGGTAAATTCTCCTACAATGAGCAGTTCTTC. This sequence encodes CASRVSGKFSYNEQFF.